Shown below are 2 T cell receptor beta chains from a single sample sequenced in a study of blood T cell repertoires in COVID-19. Profiled with immunoSEQ multiplex PCR; TCRdb holds only in-frame clones, not every one. This table holds fewer than 450,000 clones, about 91% found once. The specimen was peripheral blood. These receptors all come from a woman in her 50s with COVID-19, enrolled during active disease.

The rearrangement uses TRBV30 and TRBJ1-3; D gene ambiguous. CDR3 size: 13 residues. V gave up 2 bases and J gave up 2 bases, with 7 bases separating them. CDR1 is GTSNPN and CDR2 is SVGIG in the germline V gene (reference sequence). The CDR3 DNA follows: TGTGCCTGGAGTCTTCCCGCTGGAAACACCATATATTTT. Protein: CAWSLPAGNTIYF.

This chain joins TRBV9 and TRBJ2-6; maybe TRBD1 (5 bases). Germline CDR1 SGDLS, CDR2 YYNGEE. There are 17 residues in the CDR3. V was clipped by 0 bases and J by 4 bases, with 14 bases between them. CDR3 loop: CASSVDRSRAGANVLTF. The CDR3 coding sequence is TGTGCCAGCAGCGTAGACAGGTCTCGGGCGGGGGCCAACGTCCTGACTTTC.